This T cell receptor beta chain was identified in a study of prognosis after radiotherapy for stage I lung cancer. Study background: Of the enrolled patients, fourteen had newly diagnosed primary stage I lung tumors, while roughly 5 had oligometastatic NSCLC following surgical resection of the primary tumor. The study enrolled about a dozen men and roughly six women as patients, aged about 50 to 84 with a median of nearly 75 years. With stereotactic body radiotherapy, no patient received any concurrent therapy.

Peripheral blood, in roughly 6-milliliter volumes, was drawn at each of two time points. V gave up 0 bases and J gave up 8 bases, with 6 bases separating them. CDR1 LNHDA and CDR2 SQIVND come from the germline V gene (reference sequence). The CDR3 extends over 12 amino acids. The study amplified the TCR beta CDR3 region from genomic DNA. This amplification was carried out by two rounds of multiplex PCR. First-round PCR employed TRBV- and TRBJ-specific primers for each gene. TCRdb fed the multiplex PCR reads into MiXCR, producing one record per CDR3 protein. Here the sample spans around 51,000 distinct CDR3 sequences, around a third being singletons. This clonotype was picked up many times.

This sample comprised PBMCs, obtained before or after stereotactic body radiation therapy (not recorded which). The source is a donor aged 50 or older with non-small cell lung cancer. V is TRBV19 and J is TRBJ2-3, with D possibly matching TRBD2 (5 bases). CDR3 sequence: CASSIDEGTQYF. CDR3 nucleotide sequence: TGTGCCAGTAGTATAGATGAGGGTACGCAGTATTTT.